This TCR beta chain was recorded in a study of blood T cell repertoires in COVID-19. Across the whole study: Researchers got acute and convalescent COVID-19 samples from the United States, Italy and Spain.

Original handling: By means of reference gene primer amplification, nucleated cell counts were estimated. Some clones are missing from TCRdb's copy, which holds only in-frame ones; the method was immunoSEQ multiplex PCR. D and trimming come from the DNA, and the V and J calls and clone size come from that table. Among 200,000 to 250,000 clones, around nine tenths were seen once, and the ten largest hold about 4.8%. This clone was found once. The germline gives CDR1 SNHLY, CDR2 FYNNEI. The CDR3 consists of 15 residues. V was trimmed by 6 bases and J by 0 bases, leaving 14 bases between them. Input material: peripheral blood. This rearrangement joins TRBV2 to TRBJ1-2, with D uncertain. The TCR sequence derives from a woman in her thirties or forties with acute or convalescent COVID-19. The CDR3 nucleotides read TGTGCCAGCAGCCCACGGTACCCTTCTAACTATGGCTACACCTTC. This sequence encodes CASSPRYPSNYGYTF.